The following is a T cell receptor beta chain sequence with its context. Generated by immunoSEQ multiplex PCR, the TCRdb table keeps only in-frame clones and is missing some. This sample has around 75,000 clones, with around 80% found just once. This entry is derived from a study of T cell clones after liver transplantation. With V trimmed by 5 bases and J by 4 bases, 9 bases remained unmatched. Germline V gives CDR1 MDHEN, CDR2 SYDVKM. This CDR3 comprises 17 residues. The sequence came from a human patient who received a liver transplant. Certain T cells may be donor cells from the graft. Here the sequenced sample was CD4+ T cells from blood, taken less than 50 months after liver transplant. This chain uses TRBV28 with TRBJ2-1, with TRBD2 matching 12 bases. The CDR3, as DNA: TGTGCCAGCAGTCCCAGACAGGGACTAGCGGGTTACAATGAGCAGTTCTTC. This gives the protein CASSPRQGLAGYNEQFF.